This T cell receptor beta chain was captured by sequencing in a study of T cell repertoires in cytomegalovirus infection (dated by TCRdb to the late 2010s). The study in broad terms: Donor HLA type was relevant to the analysis, because carriage of CMV infection together with the matching HLA type was indicated by public TCR beta signatures. The full study reports these points: The ex vivo response was dominated by HLA-C-restricted CMV-specific TCR beta clonotypes, and the single most frequent clonotype in two of eight donors was supplied by these HLA-C-restricted clonotypes. In both this cohort and an independent cohort of some 350 donors, the cumulative frequency of public TCR beta family members distinguished carriers of CMV infection plus the relevant HLA type.

For sequencing, an Illumina HiSeq 1500 was employed. The raw public reads went through TCRdb reprocessing: fastp at Q25, MiXCR clone calling, in-frame beta chains kept. CDR3 protein sequences are deduplicated, and each keeps its most common genes and DNA. For this sample there are approximately 250,000 distinct CDR3 sequences; approximately 7% appear just once. The ten largest clonotypes hold 6.5% of the sample. This clonotype was observed many times. The antigen it recognizes is unknown. Base qualities were left out, and no much larger clone turns up one base away. The source of this sequence is a human donor in good health (CMV status not recorded). Some clones in this sample may be carry-over from other donors' samples. Sequencing was performed on PBMCs.

In nucleotides, the sequence is TGTGCCAGCAGCCCCGGGACAGAGTACGAGCAGTACTTC. Translated, it reads CASSPGTEYEQYF. The sequence links TRBV7-2 to TRBJ2-7; TRBD1 fits 7 bases in the junction. The CDR3 has 13 amino acids, counting the end cysteine and phenylalanine. The kept DNA is CDR3 alone, 39 bases in frame from the first base. Here V drops 5 bases and J drops 4 bases, and the junction holds 5 bases not matched to any gene. According to the germline V gene, CDR1 reads SGHTA and CDR2 reads FQGNSA. This CDR3, with the reference TRBV7-2 and TRBJ2-7 proteins standing in past its ends, gives the full variable domain GAGVSQSPSNKVTEKGKDVELRCDPISGHTALYWYRQSLGQGLEFLIYFQGNSAPDKSGLPSDRFSAERTGGSVSTLTIQRTQQEDSAVYLCASSPGTEYEQYFGPGTRLTVT.